These 17 T cell receptor beta chains share one sample of origin, sequenced in a study of regulatory T cells in long-lasting Graves disease. Time point: newly diagnosed GD, antithyroid drugs for less than 3 months. Preparation of the TCR library used RNA extracted from PBMCs. Arm-PCR of CDR3 regions and iRepertoire HTBI primers were used to build TCR beta libraries. TCRdb fed the multiplex PCR reads into MiXCR, producing one record per CDR3 protein. The sample has about 380,000 distinct CDR3 sequences, around 16% seen once. The sequences come from peripheral blood mononuclear cells (PBMCs), collected at new diagnosis, from a patient treated with antithyroid drugs. These receptors all stem from a female donor with Graves disease.

Note on this clonotype: One end of the junction varies from germline; a read error may be responsible. CDR3 sequence reads: CASRPGLAGGSPRGEPFF. CDR3 sequence (DNA): TGTGCCAGCAGGCCGGGACTAGCGGGGGGGTCCCCAAGGGGGGAGCCGTTTTTT. The gene calls are TRBV6-2 or TRBV6-3 and TRBJ2-2; 16 nucleotides match TRBD2. CDR3 size: 18 residues. The germline V gene encodes CDR1 MNHEY and CDR2 SVGEGT.

This clonotype showed up just a few times. A read error is possible here, since a much larger clone lies one base away. The CDR3 loop is CAWDGRDSSYERYF. Written as DNA, the CDR3 is TGTGCCTGGGACGGCCGGGACAGCTCCTACGAGCGGTACTTC. This chain joins TRBV30 and TRBJ2-7; TRBD1 matches at 7 bases. Looked up from germline, CDR1 is GTSNPN and CDR2 is SVGIG (reference sequence). The CDR3 has 14 residues. Complete variable domain (other parts from reference TRBV30 and TRBJ2-7): SQTIHQWPATLVQPVGSPLSLECTVEGTSNPNLYWYRQAAGRGLQLLFYSVGIGQISSEVPQNLSASRPQDRQFILSSKKLLLSDSGFYLCAWDGRDSSYERYFGPGTRLTVT.

There are many counts of this clonotype. This chain connects TRBV12-3 or TRBV12-4 to TRBJ2-5, with D possibly TRBD1 on 6 matching bases. V was shortened by 4 bases and J by 2 bases, with 11 bases between the two germline ends. CDR3 length: 14 residues. The CDR3: CASSYRTAQETQYF. The CDR3 DNA reads TGTGCCAGCAGTTATCGGACAGCGCAAGAGACCCAGTACTTC.

This clonotype was recorded at least ten times. V is TRBV11-2 and J is TRBJ1-1, with D maybe TRBD1 (5 bases). Trimming took 4 bases from V and 1 from J, leaving 10 bases between them. CDR3 length equals 14 residues. Germline CDR1 SGHAT, CDR2 FQNNGV. The chain's CDR3 is CASSYTDRNTEAFF. The CDR3 nucleotides are TGTGCCAGCAGCTACACCGACAGGAACACTGAAGCTTTCTTT. The complete variable domain, with remaining parts taken from reference TRBV11-2 and TRBJ1-1, reads EAGVAQSPRYKIIEKRQSVAFWCNPISGHATLYWYQQILGQGPKLLIQFQNNGVVDDSQLPKDRFSAERLKGVDSTLKIQPAKLEDSAVYLCASSYTDRNTEAFFGQGTRLTVV.

The chain has TRBV27 and TRBJ1-4; D is unresolved. This CDR3 has 15 residues. Deletions cut 4 bases from V and 8 bases from J, with 17 bases between. Germline V CDR1 and CDR2: MNHEY, SMNVEV (reference sequence). The CDR3 DNA follows: TGTGCCAGCAGTTCGGTCAGGTCCATTAGAGAAAAACTGTTTTTT. Translation gives CASSSVRSIREKLFF.

This clonotype was detected many times. The chain has TRBV12-3 or TRBV12-4 and TRBJ1-5; no clear D gene. This CDR3 region has 14 residues. Trimming took off 2 bases at V and 3 bases at J, with 8 bases between the two ends. CDR3 sequence (DNA): TGTGCCAGCAGTTTACTGGCCATCAATCAGCCCCAGCATTTT. Translating it yields CASSLLAINQPQHF.

This clonotype appeared many times. CDR3 in amino acids: CASSSETGEWGNQPQHF. Here the CDR3 DNA reads TGTGCCAGCAGCTCAGAAACAGGGGAGTGGGGCAATCAGCCCCAGCATTTT. V and J are TRBV7-9 and TRBJ1-5; 7 nucleotides match TRBD1. The J segment lost 2 bases and the V segment lost 4 bases, leaving 11 bases of the junction unmatched. This CDR3 has 17 residues. Germline CDR1 is SEHNR and CDR2 is FQNEAQ (reference sequence).

The chain is built from TRBV9 and TRBJ1-5; D is perhaps TRBD1 (6 bases). CDR1 is SGDLS, CDR2 YYNGEE, per germline. Deletions cut 0 bases from V and 4 bases from J, with 14 bases between. The CDR3 is 16 residues long. CDR3 sequence reads: CASSVDLGGGNQPQHF. Written as DNA, the CDR3 is TGTGCCAGCAGCGTAGATCTAGGAGGGGGGAATCAGCCCCAGCATTTT.

Ten or more counts support this clonotype. The chain employs TRBV7-3 and TRBJ2-5, with D maybe TRBD2 (6 bases). The germline CDR1 and CDR2 sequences are SGHTA and FQGTGA. CDR3 size: 13 residues. Trimming took 5 bases from V and 5 from J, leaving 12 bases between them. The CDR3 DNA follows: TGTGCCAGCAGCCCGGGGACTGGCGAGACCCAGTACTTC. Translating it yields CASSPGTGETQYF. The full variable domain, completed using reference TRBV7-3 and TRBJ2-5, is GAGVSQTPSNKVTEKGKYVELRCDPISGHTALYWYRQSLGQGPEFLIYFQGTGAADDSGLPNDRFFAVRPEGSVSTLKIQRTERGDSAVYLCASSPGTGETQYFGPGTRLLVL.

The genes are TRBV20-1 and TRBJ1-3, with D perhaps matching TRBD1 (6 bases). Per germline, CDR1 DFQATT and CDR2 SNEGSKA (reference sequence). The V end was cut by 5 bases, the J end by 0 bases, with 11 bases between. There are 14 residues in the CDR3. The CDR3 region is CSAQGFVSGNTIYF. CDR3 nucleotide sequence: TGCAGTGCTCAGGGGTTCGTCTCTGGAAACACCATATATTTT.

The sample holds many counts of this clonotype. The V and J genes are TRBV18 and TRBJ2-1; D call uncertain. Germline CDR1 reads KGHSH; CDR2 reads LQKENI. The CDR3 is 14 amino acids. The V and J ends lost 3 bases and 5 bases respectively, with 11 bases between them. The CDR3 spells CASSPELSNNEQFF. As DNA, the CDR3 is TGTGCCAGCTCACCCGAGTTGTCTAACAATGAGCAGTTCTTC.

This chain links TRBV24-1 with TRBJ2-3; 7 bases align to TRBD1. This CDR3 comprises 13 residues. Germline V lookup: CDR1 KGHDR, CDR2 SFDVKD. Trimming took 9 bases from V and 6 from J; bases not matched to a gene: 8. The DNA for the CDR3 is TGTGCCACCCACCCTACAGGGGCCGATACGCAGTATTTT. Its translation: CATHPTGADTQYF.

At least ten counts were recorded for this clonotype. The chain has TRBV5-5 and TRBJ1-6; no clear D gene. The germline V and J ends were trimmed by 2 bases and 14 bases, with 23 bases remaining between them. Per germline, CDR1 SGHKS and CDR2 YYEKEE (reference sequence). The CDR3 has 16 residues. CDR3 nucleotide sequence: TGTGCCAGCAGCTTTCCACCGGCGGCCGAAGGTGGGGCCCTCCACTTT. This sequence encodes CASSFPPAAEGGALHF.

This clonotype was seen repeatedly, ten times or more. The rearrangement uses TRBV10-3 and TRBJ1-2, with 9 bases aligning to TRBD1. The ends lost 6 bases at V and 4 bases at J; junction bases unmatched: 15. From germline, CDR1 is ENHRY and CDR2 SYGVKD. This CDR3 region has 17 residues. CDR3 sequence reads: CAISEPSPGQGLYGYTF. Here the CDR3 DNA reads TGTGCCATCAGCGAGCCTTCCCCTGGACAGGGGCTCTATGGCTACACCTTC.

This clonotype was found many times. The V and J genes are TRBV15 and TRBJ2-7; TRBD1 matches 9 bases. Trimming removed 4 bases from V and 3 bases from J; junction bases left unmatched: 4. Per germline, CDR1 LNHNV and CDR2 YYDKDF (reference sequence). The CDR3 runs to 14 residues. CDR3 DNA sequence: TGTGCCACCAGCACCCGGGACAGGGACTACGAGCAGTACTTC. Amino acids: CATSTRDRDYEQYF.

The chain links TRBV12-3 or TRBV12-4 to TRBJ1-5; D remains unclear. The CDR3 has 17 residues. Trimming stripped 2 bases from V and 1 base from J, with 15 bases between. This chain's CDR3 is CASSLRIRGRSNQPQHF. The CDR3 nucleotides read TGTGCCAGCAGTTTAAGGATCCGAGGGCGCAGCAATCAGCCCCAGCATTTT.

With respect to this clonotype: This likely traces to a read error, being one base from a far larger clone. The V call is TRBV11-1, the J call TRBJ2-3, with 8 bases matching TRBD2. The trim removed 2 bases at V and 5 bases at J, leaving 6 bases unmatched. The length of the CDR3 is 15 residues. Per germline, CDR1 SGHAT and CDR2 FQDESV (reference sequence). The CDR3 coding sequence is TGTGCCAGCAGCTTATCACGGGAGGGCGTAGATACGCAGTATTTT. This gives the protein CASSLSREGVDTQYF.